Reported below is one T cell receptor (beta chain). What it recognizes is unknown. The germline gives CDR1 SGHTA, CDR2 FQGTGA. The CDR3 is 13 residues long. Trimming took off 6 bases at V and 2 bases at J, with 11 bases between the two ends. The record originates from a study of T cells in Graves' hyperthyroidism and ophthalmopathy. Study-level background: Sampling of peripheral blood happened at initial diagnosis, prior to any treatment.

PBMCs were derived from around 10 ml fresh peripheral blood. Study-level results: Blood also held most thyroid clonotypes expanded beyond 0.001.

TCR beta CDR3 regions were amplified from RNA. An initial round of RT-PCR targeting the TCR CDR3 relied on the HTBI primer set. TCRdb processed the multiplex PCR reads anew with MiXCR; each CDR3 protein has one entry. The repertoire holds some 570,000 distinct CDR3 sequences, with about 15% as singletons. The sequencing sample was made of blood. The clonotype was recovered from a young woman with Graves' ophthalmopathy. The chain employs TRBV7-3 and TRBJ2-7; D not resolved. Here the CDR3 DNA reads TGTGCCAGCAGTGTGGACCGAACCTACGAGCAGTACTTC. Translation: CASSVDRTYEQYF.